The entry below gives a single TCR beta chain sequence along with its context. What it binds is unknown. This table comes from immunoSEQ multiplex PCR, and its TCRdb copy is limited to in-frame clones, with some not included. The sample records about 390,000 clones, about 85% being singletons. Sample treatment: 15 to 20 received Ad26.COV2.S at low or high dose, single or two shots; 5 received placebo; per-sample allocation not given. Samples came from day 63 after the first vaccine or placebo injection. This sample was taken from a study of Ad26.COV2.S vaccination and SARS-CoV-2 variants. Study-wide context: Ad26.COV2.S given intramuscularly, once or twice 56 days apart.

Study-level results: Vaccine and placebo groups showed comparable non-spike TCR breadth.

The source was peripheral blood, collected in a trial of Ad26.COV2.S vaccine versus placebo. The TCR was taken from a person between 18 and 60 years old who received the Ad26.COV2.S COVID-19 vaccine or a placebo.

CDR3: CASSRRGGSRRTGELFF. Written as DNA, the CDR3 is TGTGCCAGCAGCCGAAGAGGCGGGTCCCGAAGGACCGGGGAGCTGTTTTTT. The rearrangement uses TRBV3-1 (or the pseudogene TRBV3-2) and TRBJ2-2; possible D gene TRBD2, 5 bases. The V end was cut by 4 bases, the J end by 5 bases, with 20 bases between. Per the germline V gene, CDR1 is LGHDT and CDR2 is YNNKEL (reference sequence). The CDR3 spans 17 residues.